This T cell receptor beta chain was sequenced for a study of shared T cell receptors in the human thymus. CDR1 is MNHNS, CDR2 SASEGT, per germline. CDR3 size: 19 residues. Trimming took 3 bases from V and 0 from J; bases not matched to a gene: 12. Generated by immunoSEQ multiplex PCR, the TCRdb table keeps only in-frame clones and is missing some. The sample shows about 660,000 clones, roughly 88% of them seen only once. These data were also reused for a study on human thymus T cells. That report notes: Gene usage for V and J segments appeared biased in thymic and blood repertoires.

The sequencing sample was made of thymocytes. The J gene is TRBJ2-7, the V gene TRBV6-1, with TRBD1 identical over 12 bases. This clonotype originated in a boy less than two years old with a congenital heart defect. CDR3 sequence: CASSELPGQGAGSSYEQYF. For the CDR3, the DNA is TGTGCCAGCAGTGAGCTACCGGGACAGGGGGCAGGGAGCTCCTACGAGCAGTACTTC.